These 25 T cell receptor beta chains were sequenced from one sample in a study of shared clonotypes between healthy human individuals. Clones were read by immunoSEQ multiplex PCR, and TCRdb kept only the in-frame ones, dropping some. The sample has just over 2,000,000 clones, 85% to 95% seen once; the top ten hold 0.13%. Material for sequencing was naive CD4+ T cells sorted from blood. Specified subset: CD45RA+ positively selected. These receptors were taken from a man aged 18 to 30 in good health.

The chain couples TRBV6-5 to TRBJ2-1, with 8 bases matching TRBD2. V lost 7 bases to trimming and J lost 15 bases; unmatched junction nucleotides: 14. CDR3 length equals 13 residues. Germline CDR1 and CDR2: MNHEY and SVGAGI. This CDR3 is CASNQLSGTRRFF. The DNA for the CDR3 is TGTGCCAGCAATCAGTTATCCGGGACTAGACGGTTCTTC.

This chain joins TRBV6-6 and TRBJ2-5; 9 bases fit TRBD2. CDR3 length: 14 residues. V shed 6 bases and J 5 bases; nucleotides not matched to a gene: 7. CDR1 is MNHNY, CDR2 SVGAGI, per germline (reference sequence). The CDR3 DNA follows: TGTGCCAGCAGATTTGGGACTAGCAGTGAGACCCAGTACTTC. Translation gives CASRFGTSSETQYF.

For the CDR3, the DNA is TGTGCCAGCAGCTTGGGCGACCGGGACAGAAACTATGGCTACACCTTC. Its translation: CASSLGDRDRNYGYTF. This chain links TRBV7-9 with TRBJ1-2, with 7 nucleotides matching TRBD1. CDR1 is SEHNR and CDR2 is FQNEAQ in the germline V gene (reference sequence). The CDR3 totals 16 residues. With 3 bases clipped from V and 2 bases from J, the junction kept 9 bases outside the gene matches.

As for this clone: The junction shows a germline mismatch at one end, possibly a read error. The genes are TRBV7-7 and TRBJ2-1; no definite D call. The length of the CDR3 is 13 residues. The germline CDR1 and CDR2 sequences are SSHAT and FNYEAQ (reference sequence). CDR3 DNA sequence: TGTGCTAGCAGCTTAGCTGGGTCCAATGAGCAGTTCTTC. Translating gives CASSLAGSNEQFF.

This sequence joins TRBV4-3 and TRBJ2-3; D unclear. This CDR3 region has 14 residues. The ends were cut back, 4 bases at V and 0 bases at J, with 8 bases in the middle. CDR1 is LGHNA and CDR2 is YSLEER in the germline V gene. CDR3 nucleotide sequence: TGCGCCAGCAGCCTCGGGCGGAGCACAGATACGCAGTATTTT. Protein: CASSLGRSTDTQYF.

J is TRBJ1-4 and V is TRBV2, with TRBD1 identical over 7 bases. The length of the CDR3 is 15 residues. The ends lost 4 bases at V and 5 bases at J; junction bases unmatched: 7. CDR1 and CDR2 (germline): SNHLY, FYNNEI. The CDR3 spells CASSGQTGKNEKLFF. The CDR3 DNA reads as TGTGCCAGCAGTGGGCAGACAGGGAAAAATGAAAAACTGTTTTTT. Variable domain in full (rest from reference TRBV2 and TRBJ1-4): EPEVTQTPSHQVTQMGQEVILRCVPISNHLYFYWYRQILGQKVEFLVSFYNNEISEKSEIFDDQFSVERPDGSNFTLKIRSTKLEDSAMYFCASSGQTGKNEKLFFGSGTQLSVL.

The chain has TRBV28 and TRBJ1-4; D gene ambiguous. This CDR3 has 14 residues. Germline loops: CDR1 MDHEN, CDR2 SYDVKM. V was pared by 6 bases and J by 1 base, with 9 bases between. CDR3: CASSPWGTNEKLFF. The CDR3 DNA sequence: TGTGCCAGCAGCCCCTGGGGAACTAATGAAAAACTGTTTTTT.

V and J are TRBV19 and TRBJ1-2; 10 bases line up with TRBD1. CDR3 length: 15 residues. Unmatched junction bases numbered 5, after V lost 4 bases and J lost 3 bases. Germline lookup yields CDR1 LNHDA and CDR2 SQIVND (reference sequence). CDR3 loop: CASSTGTGAYYGYTF. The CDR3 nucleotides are TGTGCCAGTAGTACTGGGACAGGGGCGTACTATGGCTACACCTTC.

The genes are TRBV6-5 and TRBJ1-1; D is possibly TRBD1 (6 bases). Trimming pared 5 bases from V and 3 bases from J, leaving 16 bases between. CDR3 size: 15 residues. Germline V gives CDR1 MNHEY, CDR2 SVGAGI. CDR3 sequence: CASSPQGGVHTEAFF. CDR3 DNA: TGTGCCAGCAGTCCACAGGGTGGGGTGCACACTGAAGCTTTCTTT.

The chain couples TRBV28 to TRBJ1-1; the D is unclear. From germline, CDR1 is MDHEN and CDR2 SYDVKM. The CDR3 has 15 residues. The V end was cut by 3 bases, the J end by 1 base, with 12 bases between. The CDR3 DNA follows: TGTGCCAGCAGTTTCTCAGGACGGGGGAACACTGAAGCTTTCTTT. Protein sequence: CASSFSGRGNTEAFF.

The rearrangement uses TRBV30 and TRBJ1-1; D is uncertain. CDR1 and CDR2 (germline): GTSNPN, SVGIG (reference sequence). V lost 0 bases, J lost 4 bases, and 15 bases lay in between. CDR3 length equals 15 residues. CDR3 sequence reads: CAWSVRRFGSTEAFF. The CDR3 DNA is TGTGCCTGGAGTGTACGCCGGTTCGGAAGCACTGAAGCTTTCTTT.

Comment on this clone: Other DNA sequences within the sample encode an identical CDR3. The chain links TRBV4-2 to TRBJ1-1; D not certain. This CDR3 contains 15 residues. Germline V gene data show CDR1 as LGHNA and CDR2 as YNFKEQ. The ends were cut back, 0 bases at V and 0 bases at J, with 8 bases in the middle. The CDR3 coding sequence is TGTGCCAGCAGCCAAGAGTTTAGGATGAACACTGAAGCTTTCTTT. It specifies CASSQEFRMNTEAFF.

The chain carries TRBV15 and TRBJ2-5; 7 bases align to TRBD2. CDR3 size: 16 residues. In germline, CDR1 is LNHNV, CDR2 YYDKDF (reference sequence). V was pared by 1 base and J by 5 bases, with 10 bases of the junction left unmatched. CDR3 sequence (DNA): TGTGCCACCAGCAGAGTTTATCGGGGGGATGGGGAGACCCAGTACTTC. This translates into CATSRVYRGDGETQYF.

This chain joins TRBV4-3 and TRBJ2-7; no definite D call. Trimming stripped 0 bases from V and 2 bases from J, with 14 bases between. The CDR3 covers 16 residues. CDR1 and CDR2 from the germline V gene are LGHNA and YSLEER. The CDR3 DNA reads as TGCGCCAGCAGCCAAGATCTTGGCGGCCTAACCTACGAGCAGTACTTC. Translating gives CASSQDLGGLTYEQYF.

CDR3 amino acids: CASSEMGIGLNTGELFF. The CDR3 DNA follows: TGTGCCAGCAGTGAAATGGGGATAGGGCTGAACACCGGGGAGCTGTTTTTT. V gene TRBV2 combines with J gene TRBJ2-2, with D unresolved. V was cut by 2 bases and J by 1 base, with 14 bases left in between. CDR1 and CDR2 (germline): SNHLY, FYNNEI. CDR3 length equals 17 residues.

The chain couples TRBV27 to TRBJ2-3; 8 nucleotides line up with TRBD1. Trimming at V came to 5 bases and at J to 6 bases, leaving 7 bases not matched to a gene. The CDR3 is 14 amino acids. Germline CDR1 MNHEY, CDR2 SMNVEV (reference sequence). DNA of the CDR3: TGTGCCAGCAGTGACAGGGGTTTTTGGGATACGCAGTATTTT. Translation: CASSDRGFWDTQYF.

CDR3 bases: TGTGCCAGCAGCCGGAATAATGAAAAACTGTTTTTT. Protein: CASSRNNEKLFF. This chain joins TRBV28 and TRBJ1-4; no definite D call. CDR3 length equals 12 residues. V lost 6 bases to trimming and J lost 4 bases, with 6 bases between them. The germline V gene has CDR1 MDHEN and CDR2 SYDVKM.

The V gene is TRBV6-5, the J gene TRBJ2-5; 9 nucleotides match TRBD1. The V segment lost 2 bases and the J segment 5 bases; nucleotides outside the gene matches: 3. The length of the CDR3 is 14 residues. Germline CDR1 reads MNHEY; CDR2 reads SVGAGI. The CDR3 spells CASSYNDRGETQYF. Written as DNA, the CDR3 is TGTGCCAGCAGTTACAACGACAGGGGGGAGACCCAGTACTTC.

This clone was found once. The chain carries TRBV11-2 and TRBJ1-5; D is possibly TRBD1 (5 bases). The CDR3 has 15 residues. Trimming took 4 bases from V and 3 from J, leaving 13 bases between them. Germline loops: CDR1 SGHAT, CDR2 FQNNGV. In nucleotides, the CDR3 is TGTGCCAGCAGCTCCTCCCCGGGGGACAATCAGCCCCAGCATTTT. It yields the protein CASSSSPGDNQPQHF.

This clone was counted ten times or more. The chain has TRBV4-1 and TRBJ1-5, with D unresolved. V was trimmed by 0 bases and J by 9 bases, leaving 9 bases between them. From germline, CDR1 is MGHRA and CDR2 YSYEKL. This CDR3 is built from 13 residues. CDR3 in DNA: TGCGCCAGCAGCCAAGAGCCCCTGAGGCCCCAGCATTTT. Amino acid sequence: CASSQEPLRPQHF.

CDR3 coding DNA: TGTGCCAGCAGCTTAGATCGTAACACAGATACGCAGTATTTT. Protein sequence: CASSLDRNTDTQYF. The chain carries TRBV11-2 and TRBJ2-3; unclear D gene. Trimming cost V 0 bases and J 2 bases, with 6 bases left between them. There are 14 residues in the CDR3. Germline V gene data show CDR1 as SGHAT and CDR2 as FQNNGV.

CDR3 loop: CASSMGLAGGPYEQYF. For the CDR3, the DNA is TGTGCCAGTAGTATGGGACTAGCGGGAGGACCCTACGAGCAGTACTTC. The chain is built from TRBV19 and TRBJ2-7, with 15 bases identical to TRBD2. The germline CDR1 and CDR2 sequences are LNHDA and SQIVND (reference sequence). With 3 bases clipped from V and 2 bases from J, the junction kept 2 bases outside the gene matches. The CDR3 extends over 16 amino acids.

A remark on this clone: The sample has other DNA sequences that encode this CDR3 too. The CDR3 DNA is TGTGCCAGCAGCTTAGATAGGGGCCAGCCCCAGCATTTT. This sequence encodes CASSLDRGQPQHF. The genes are TRBV7-8 and TRBJ1-5; tentatively, D is TRBD1 (5 bases). Trimming took off 1 base at V and 7 bases at J, with 8 bases between the two ends. The CDR3 spans 13 residues. The V gene's germline CDR1 is SGHVS and CDR2 FQNEAQ. Looking up the rest from reference TRBV7-8 and TRBJ1-5 gives the full variable domain: GAGVSQSPRYKVAKRGQDVALRCDPISGHVSLFWYQQALGQGPEFLTYFQNEAQLDKSGLPSDRFFAERPEGSVSTLKIQRTQQEDSAVYLCASSLDRGQPQHFGDGTRLSIL.

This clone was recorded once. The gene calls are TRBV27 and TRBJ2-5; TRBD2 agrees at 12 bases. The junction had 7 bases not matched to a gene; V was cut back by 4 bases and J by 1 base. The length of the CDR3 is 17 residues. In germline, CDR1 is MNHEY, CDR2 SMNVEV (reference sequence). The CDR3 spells CASSSITSGGIQETQYF. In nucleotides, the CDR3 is TGTGCCAGCAGTTCTATCACTAGCGGGGGGATCCAAGAGACCCAGTACTTC.

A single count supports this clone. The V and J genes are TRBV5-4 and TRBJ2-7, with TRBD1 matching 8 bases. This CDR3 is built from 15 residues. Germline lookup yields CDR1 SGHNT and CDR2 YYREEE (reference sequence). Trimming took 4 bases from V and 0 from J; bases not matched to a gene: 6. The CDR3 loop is CASSPDRASSYEQYF. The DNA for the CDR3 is TGTGCCAGCAGCCCGGACAGGGCGAGCTCCTACGAGCAGTACTTC.